The 27 T cell receptor beta chains presented below share a single source sample, sequenced in a study of the immune and genomic landscape of osteosarcoma. Poor-prognosis osteosarcoma patients supplied post-treatment primary, local recurrence and metastasis tumor specimens. Sequenced by immunoSEQ multiplex PCR; TCRdb stores in-frame clones only, minus some. Of more than 8,000 clones listed, over 55% are singletons. What was sequenced was osteosarcoma tumor tissue from the lung. All receptors come from a human donor with osteosarcoma.

The V call is TRBV5-6, the J call TRBJ1-5; no clear D gene. V lost 3 bases and J lost 2, with 6 bases in between. Looked up from germline, CDR1 is SGHDT and CDR2 is YYEEEE. The CDR3 sequence is 13 residues long. The CDR3 DNA sequence: TGTGCCAGCAGCTCCATGGGCAATCAGCCCCAGCATTTT. Translated, it gives CASSSMGNQPQHF.

This clone was detected only a few times. The genes are TRBV6-1 and TRBJ1-1; the D gene is possibly TRBD1 (5 bases). With 1 base removed from V and 5 bases from J, the gap between germline ends came to 11 bases. Germline V CDR1 and CDR2: MNHNS, SASEGT. This CDR3 has 14 amino acids. CDR3 nucleotides: TGTGCCAGCAGTGAAGGGAGTTCAGGGACTGAAGCTTTCTTT. This sequence encodes CASSEGSSGTEAFF.

V and J are TRBV29-1 and TRBJ2-3, with D perhaps matching TRBD1 (6 bases). V gave up 7 bases and J gave up 3 bases, with 17 bases separating them. CDR3 length: 14 amino acids. The V gene's germline CDR1 is SQVTM and CDR2 ANQGSEA. CDR3 protein: CSARQVMRTDTQYF. In nucleotides, the CDR3 is TGCAGCGCCCGACAGGTTATGAGGACAGATACGCAGTATTTT.

This clone appeared a single time. The chain couples TRBV30 to TRBJ2-7; TRBD2 matches at 10 bases. CDR1 and CDR2 from the germline V gene are GTSNPN and SVGIG (reference sequence). Trimming removed 1 base from V and 7 bases from J; junction bases left unmatched: 10. The CDR3 runs 15 residues. CDR3 residues: CAWSGYLAGGGEQYF. CDR3 in DNA: TGTGCCTGGAGTGGCTACTTAGCGGGAGGCGGGGAGCAGTACTTC. The variable domain in full, completed from reference TRBV30 and TRBJ2-7, reads SQTIHQWPATLVQPVGSPLSLECTVEGTSNPNLYWYRQAAGRGLQLLFYSVGIGQISSEVPQNLSASRPQDRQFILSSKKLLLSDSGFYLCAWSGYLAGGGEQYFGPGTRLTVT.

The gene calls are TRBV7-8 and TRBJ1-6; 10 bases map to TRBD1. CDR1 and CDR2 (germline): SGHVS, FQNEAQ. Trimming took 8 bases from V and 9 from J; bases not matched to a gene: 7. This CDR3 has 14 residues. The CDR3 DNA sequence: TGTGCCAGCGGAAACTGGACAGGGGGTTCACCCCTCCACTTT. Its translation is CASGNWTGGSPLHF.

V is TRBV28 and J is TRBJ2-3; D tentatively fits TRBD1 or TRBD2 (6 bases each). V shed 6 bases and J shed 4 bases, with 14 bases lying between them. This CDR3 has 14 residues. CDR1 is MDHEN and CDR2 is SYDVKM in the germline V gene. The CDR3 sequence is CASSKGGNSDTQYF. The CDR3, as DNA: TGTGCCAGCAGCAAAGGGGGGAACTCAGATACGCAGTATTTT.

The chain combines TRBV28 with TRBJ2-7; D is tentatively TRBD1 or TRBD2 (5 bases each). Germline V gene data show CDR1 as MDHEN and CDR2 as SYDVKM. V was pared by 10 bases and J by 0 bases, with 13 bases between. This CDR3 spans 13 amino acids. Here the CDR3 reads CATGDVSSYEQYF. In DNA, the CDR3 is TGTGCCACCGGGGACGTAAGCTCCTACGAGCAGTACTTC.

The rearrangement uses TRBV10-3 and TRBJ1-2; D remains unclear. The CDR3 extends over 12 amino acids. The germline V gene encodes CDR1 ENHRY and CDR2 SYGVKD. V shed 3 bases and J shed 1 base, with 3 bases lying between them. The CDR3 DNA reads as TGTGCCATCAGTGACAGTAACTATGGCTACACCTTC. This sequence encodes CAISDSNYGYTF.

The rearrangement uses TRBV7-8 and TRBJ2-3; no clear D gene. Trimming took 1 base from V and 2 from J, leaving 10 bases between them. CDR3 length: 15 residues. The germline gives CDR1 SGHVS, CDR2 FQNEAQ. CDR3 region: CASSLGNRYTDTQYF. For the CDR3, the DNA is TGTGCCAGCAGCTTAGGGAACCGTTACACAGATACGCAGTATTTT. The entire variable domain, with the rest obtained from reference TRBV7-8 and TRBJ2-3, is as follows: GAGVSQSPRYKVAKRGQDVALRCDPISGHVSLFWYQQALGQGPEFLTYFQNEAQLDKSGLPSDRFFAERPEGSVSTLKIQRTQQEDSAVYLCASSLGNRYTDTQYFGPGTRLTVL.

The chain's CDR3 is CAITPTGDSGANVLTF. CDR3 DNA: TGTGCCATCACCCCGACAGGGGACTCTGGGGCCAACGTCCTGACTTTC. The chain employs TRBV10-3 and TRBJ2-6; 8 nucleotides agree with TRBD1. Germline trimming cut 7 bases from V and 0 bases from J; bases unmatched to any gene: 5. The CDR3 has 16 residues. From germline, CDR1 is ENHRY and CDR2 SYGVKD.

The chain recombines TRBV6-4 with TRBJ2-1, with D possibly matching TRBD2 (5 bases). The germline V gene has CDR1 MRHNA and CDR2 SNTAGT. V lost 5 bases and J lost 5, with 10 bases in between. This CDR3 has 13 amino acids. Written as DNA, the CDR3 is TGTGCCAGCAGTATAGCTAGCCACAATGAGCAGTTCTTC. Its translation is CASSIASHNEQFF.

This clone has only a few counts. The chain recombines TRBV5-1 with TRBJ1-4; tentative D call: TRBD1 (6 bases). CDR3 length: 14 residues. From germline, CDR1 is SGHRS and CDR2 YFSETQ. V shed 4 bases and J shed 11 bases, with 18 bases lying between them. The CDR3 nucleotides are TGCGCCAGCAGCCCGGGGACGGAAGGGGGTAAACTGTTTTTT. The encoded protein is CASSPGTEGGKLFF.

The rearrangement joins TRBV2 to TRBJ1-5, with D unresolved. The CDR3 loop spans 15 amino acids. Germline V gives CDR1 SNHLY, CDR2 FYNNEI. Trimming removed 5 bases at V and 0 bases at J, with 11 bases between. The CDR3 DNA reads as TGTGCCAGCAGTACCGGACCGGTTAGCAATCAGCCCCAGCATTTT. As protein: CASSTGPVSNQPQHF.

This chain connects TRBV27 to TRBJ2-2; the match to TRBD2 covers 8 bases. Germline trimming cut 1 base from V and 6 bases from J; bases unmatched to any gene: 7. Germline values: CDR1 MNHEY, CDR2 SMNVEV (reference sequence). The CDR3 has 16 amino acids. The CDR3 region is CASSLFGTSPAGELFF. The CDR3 DNA sequence: TGTGCCAGCAGTTTATTCGGGACTAGTCCAGCCGGGGAGCTGTTTTTT.

This clone appeared a few times. The chain links TRBV6-6 to TRBJ1-2; a weak D match, TRBD1 (6 bases). Trimming removed 6 bases at V and 7 bases at J, with 12 bases between. CDR3 length: 12 amino acids. Per the germline V gene, CDR1 is MNHNY and CDR2 is SVGAGI (reference sequence). Here the CDR3 reads CASSPGEGGYTF. The DNA of the CDR3 is TGTGCCAGCAGCCCAGGGGAGGGTGGCTACACCTTC.

In its sample, this clone was seen a few times. The chain is built from TRBV5-1 and TRBJ2-1; D is unclear. The length of the CDR3 is 14 residues. Trimming pared 0 bases from V and 3 bases from J, leaving 7 bases between. CDR1 is SGHRS, CDR2 YFSETQ, per germline. The CDR3 region has the DNA TGCGCCAGCAGCTTGGGTAGTGACTACAATGAGCAGTTCTTC. Its protein is CASSLGSDYNEQFF. The whole variable domain, filled in from reference TRBV5-1 and TRBJ2-1, reads KAGVTQTPRYLIKTRGQQVTLSCSPISGHRSVSWYQQTPGQGLQFLFEYFSETQRNKGNFPGRFSGRQFSNSRSEMNVSTLELGDSALYLCASSLGSDYNEQFFGPGTRLTVL.

This sequence joins TRBV28 and TRBJ2-3; no clear D gene. In germline, CDR1 is MDHEN, CDR2 SYDVKM. The CDR3 loop spans 14 amino acids. The germline V and J ends were trimmed by 5 bases and 2 bases, with 11 bases remaining between them. CDR3 sequence reads: CASSGTGVTDTQYF. CDR3 nucleotide sequence: TGTGCCAGCAGTGGCACGGGTGTCACAGATACGCAGTATTTT.

This sequence joins TRBV7-6 and TRBJ1-2; D is unclear. Per germline, CDR1 SGHVS and CDR2 FNYEAQ. This CDR3 contains 13 residues. V lost 1 base and J lost 8, with 11 bases in between. The CDR3 protein is CASSLVAAGGYTF. The CDR3 DNA reads as TGTGCCAGCAGCTTAGTGGCCGCGGGGGGCTACACCTTC.

The J gene is TRBJ2-3, the V gene TRBV28, with D unclear. The germline V gene encodes CDR1 MDHEN and CDR2 SYDVKM. V lost 10 bases and J 0 bases, leaving 8 bases between the germline ends. The CDR3 sequence is 12 residues long. CDR3 sequence: CATSPSTDTQYF. CDR3 sequence (DNA): TGTGCCACCTCCCCGAGCACAGATACGCAGTATTTT.

J is TRBJ2-5 and V is TRBV28; 13 positions match TRBD2. The germline V gene encodes CDR1 MDHEN and CDR2 SYDVKM. Trimming at V came to 5 bases and at J to 6 bases, leaving 9 bases not matched to a gene. This CDR3 has 16 amino acids. The DNA of the CDR3 is TGTGCCAGCAGTCGACTAGCGGGAGGTTTGTGGAAGACCCAGTACTTC. It translates to CASSRLAGGLWKTQYF. The variable domain in full, completed from reference TRBV28 and TRBJ2-5, reads DVKVTQSSRYLVKRTGEKVFLECVQDMDHENMFWYRQDPGLGLRLIYFSYDVKMKEKGDIPEGYSVSREKKERFSLILESASTNQTSMYLCASSRLAGGLWKTQYFGPGTRLLVL.

CDR3 in amino acids: CASSFEYNSPLHF. CDR3 in DNA: TGTGCCAGCAGCTTCGAGTATAATTCACCCCTCCACTTT. The chain is built from TRBV11-2 and TRBJ1-6; no clear D. The V gene lost 3 bases and the J gene lost 4 bases, with 4 bases spanning the gap. The CDR3 has 13 residues. CDR1 and CDR2 (germline): SGHAT, FQNNGV.

This chain connects TRBV19 to TRBJ1-1, with D perhaps matching TRBD1 (5 bases). The germline V gene encodes CDR1 LNHDA and CDR2 SQIVND (reference sequence). The CDR3 length is 12 residues. Trimming pared 3 bases from V and 8 bases from J, leaving 10 bases between. CDR3 in DNA: TGTGCCAGTAGTATGGGGACGATCGAAGCTTTCTTT. It is translated as CASSMGTIEAFF.

The rearrangement links TRBV15 to TRBJ2-5; D might be TRBD2 (6 bases). The CDR3 is 15 residues long. Germline CDR1 reads LNHNV; CDR2 reads YYDKDF (reference sequence). Trimming cost V 0 bases and J 5 bases, with 13 bases left between them. The CDR3 nucleotides read TGTGCCACCAGCAGAGAGGCGGGGAGGTGGGAGACCCAGTACTTC. Its translation is CATSREAGRWETQYF.

The rearrangement links TRBV19 to TRBJ2-2; D gene uncertain. From germline, CDR1 is LNHDA and CDR2 SQIVND (reference sequence). Trimming removed 7 bases at V and 0 bases at J, with 9 bases between. This CDR3 comprises 14 residues. In DNA, the CDR3 is TGTGCCAGTAATATTATAGCGAACACCGGGGAGCTGTTTTTT. It codes for CASNIIANTGELFF.

In its sample, this clone was seen a few times. The chain recombines TRBV19 with TRBJ2-7, with D perhaps TRBD2 (6 bases). V lost 8 bases, J lost 1 base, and 15 bases lay in between. The CDR3 length is 14 residues. Germline assignment: CDR1 LNHDA and CDR2 SQIVND (reference sequence). The CDR3 DNA sequence: TGTGCCAGTTGGGGCGGAGGGATATCCTACGAGCAGTACTTC. This encodes CASWGGGISYEQYF.

For the CDR3, the DNA is TGTGCCAGCAGCTTCGGTCAGGGGAGGAACACTGAAGCTTTCTTT. Protein product: CASSFGQGRNTEAFF. This chain uses TRBV7-9 with TRBJ1-1; a possible D gene is TRBD1 (6 bases). CDR3 length: 15 amino acids. The V end was cut by 3 bases, the J end by 1 base, with 12 bases between. Germline CDR1 SEHNR, CDR2 FQNEAQ (reference sequence).

The V call is TRBV27, the J call TRBJ2-5; a possible D gene is TRBD2 (6 bases). Per germline, CDR1 MNHEY and CDR2 SMNVEV (reference sequence). This CDR3 is 19 amino acids long. V lost 2 bases, J lost 5 bases, and 27 bases lay in between. The DNA of the CDR3 is TGTGCCAGCAGTTTAATCGGATGGGATATAGGAGGGAAGGACGAGACCCAGTACTTC. Encoded protein: CASSLIGWDIGGKDETQYF.